This T cell receptor beta chain was obtained from a study of chronic HIV infection and antiretroviral therapy. This CDR3 comprises 17 residues. Germline V gives CDR1 SQVTM, CDR2 ANQGSEA. The ends lost 6 bases at V and 4 bases at J; junction bases unmatched: 10. TCRdb reprocessed the 5' RACE reads via MiXCR and lists one record per CDR3 protein. This sample has 40,000 to 50,000 distinct CDR3 sequences, with approximately 19% found just once. This sequence joins TRBV29-1 and TRBJ2-2; TRBD2 agrees at 14 bases. Specimen: peripheral blood. The receptor was derived from an adult who had HIV and had not received antiretroviral therapy, or was an uninfected healthy control (not recorded which). The CDR3 nucleotides read TGCAGCGTCCTAGCCGGGACTAGCGGGAGCGGCACCGGGGAGCTGTTTTTT. Translated, it gives CSVLAGTSGSGTGELFF.